Listed here are 25 T cell receptor beta chains from one sample, sequenced in a study of response to subunit inactivated influenza vaccine. TCRdb itself ran the RT-PCR reads through MiXCR, one entry per CDR3 protein. The table lists about 700,000 distinct CDR3 sequences, approximately 14% of them singletons. The source was PBMCs from blood, collected 11 to 12 days after vaccination. These receptor sequences come from a man in his forties or fifties who received an inactivated influenza vaccine.

This clonotype has a handful of counts. J is TRBJ2-1 and V is TRBV4-1; 9 positions match TRBD2. Germline CDR1 and CDR2: MGHRA and YSYEKL. V lost 3 bases and J lost 10; bases outside the gene matches: 7. The CDR3 consists of 14 residues. DNA of the CDR3: TGCGCCAGCAGCCACAGACTAGCGGTAGGCGAGCAGTTCTTC. Protein sequence: CASSHRLAVGEQFF.

The V gene is TRBV6-2 or TRBV6-3, the J gene TRBJ2-5; the match to TRBD1 covers 11 bases. Looked up from germline, CDR1 is MNHEY and CDR2 is SVGEGT. With V trimmed by 5 bases and J by 7 bases, 3 bases remained unmatched. The CDR3 has 13 residues. This chain's CDR3 is CASSPGQGVTQYF. CDR3 DNA: TGTGCCAGCAGTCCGGGACAGGGGGTGACCCAGTACTTC.

This clonotype was observed a handful of times. The chain has TRBV7-2 and TRBJ2-5; 9 positions agree with TRBD1. CDR1 SGHTA and CDR2 FQGNSA come from the germline V gene. The CDR3 has 13 residues. V trimming: 8 bases; J trimming: 3 bases; junction bases outside the gene matches: 4. CDR3 region: CASQGQGKETQYF. DNA for the CDR3: TGTGCCAGCCAGGGACAGGGTAAAGAGACCCAGTACTTC.

This clonotype came up once. This sequence joins TRBV21-1 and TRBJ2-2; the table's D call TRBD1 went unverified against the DNA. TRBV21-1 counts as a pseudogene. The CDR3 is made up of 14 amino acids. As DNA, the CDR3 is TGTGCCAGCAGCAAATGTGTCCCCCCCGGGGAGCTGTTTTTT. It translates to CASSKCVPPGELFF.

This clonotype was seen repeatedly, ten times or more. The chain has TRBV5-1 and TRBJ1-6, with a tentative D call TRBD1 (6 bases). Trimming stripped 4 bases from V and 8 bases from J, with 19 bases between. The germline CDR1 and CDR2 sequences are SGHRS and YFSETQ. The CDR3 contains 16 residues. The CDR3 DNA reads TGCGCCAGCAGCCCCGGGACATCGCGAGGGGATTCACCCCTCCACTTT. Protein sequence: CASSPGTSRGDSPLHF.

This clonotype occurred a few times. The J gene is TRBJ2-7, the V gene TRBV2; D is perhaps TRBD1 (5 bases). V was cut by 6 bases and J by 1 base, with 13 bases left in between. The CDR3 contains 14 residues. Germline values: CDR1 SNHLY, CDR2 FYNNEI. The chain's CDR3 is CASRRLQESYEQYF. The CDR3 DNA sequence: TGTGCCAGCAGGCGCCTACAGGAATCCTACGAGCAGTACTTC.

This clonotype has more than one count but fewer than ten. V gene TRBV18 combines with J gene TRBJ2-3, with 8 bases fitting TRBD2. The CDR3 spans 16 residues. V shed 2 bases, J shed 6 bases, and the junction held 10 bases outside the gene matches. Germline loops: CDR1 KGHSH, CDR2 LQKENI. The CDR3 DNA is TGTGCCAGCTCACCAACGATGAGCGGGAGATGGGATACGCAGTATTTT. It encodes CASSPTMSGRWDTQYF.

The genes are TRBV7-7 and TRBJ2-1; the D call may be TRBD1 or TRBD2 (5 bases each). Germline lookup yields CDR1 SSHAT and CDR2 FNYEAQ (reference sequence). Trimming shortened V by 1 base and J by 10 bases, and 11 bases separated the two germline ends. The CDR3 is 13 amino acids. CDR3 in DNA: TGTGCCAGCAGCTTAGGAGGGGTCAGCGAGCAGTTCTTC. Translation gives CASSLGGVSEQFF.

This clonotype has at least ten counts. The rearrangement uses TRBV12-3 or TRBV12-4 and TRBJ2-3; no definite D call. V gave up 6 bases and J gave up 0 bases, with 10 bases separating them. The CDR3 runs 14 residues. The CDR3 DNA is TGTGCCAGCAGCTTACGCGGAAGCACAGATACGCAGTATTTT. Its translation is CASSLRGSTDTQYF.

This chain links TRBV5-5 with TRBJ1-4; possibly TRBD1 for D (6 bases). There are 15 residues in the CDR3. The V gene's germline CDR1 is SGHKS and CDR2 YYEKEE (reference sequence). Between the trimmed V and J ends, which lost 4 bases and 3 bases, there was a span of 13 bases. This CDR3 is CASSLTGTSNEKLFF. The CDR3 DNA reads TGTGCCAGCAGCCTGACCGGGACATCTAATGAAAAACTGTTTTTT.

The gene calls are TRBV28 and TRBJ2-3, with 11 bases lining up with TRBD2. The CDR3 runs 15 residues. The germline CDR1 and CDR2 sequences are MDHEN and SYDVKM. J lost 4 bases, V lost 6 bases, and 6 bases had no gene match. DNA of the CDR3: TGTGCCAGCAGAACTAGCGGGAGTAGGCCAGATACGCAGTATTTT. Protein product: CASRTSGSRPDTQYF.

The genes are TRBV6-2 or TRBV6-3 and TRBJ1-1; D not resolved. Deletions cut 3 bases from V and 3 bases from J, with 11 bases between. The CDR3 length is 14 residues. Germline V gene data show CDR1 as MNHEY and CDR2 as SVGEGT. CDR3 sequence: CASSYRKRDTEAFF. In DNA, the CDR3 is TGTGCCAGCAGTTATAGGAAAAGGGACACTGAAGCTTTCTTT.

The chain is built from TRBV5-1 and TRBJ2-5, with D perhaps matching TRBD2 (6 bases). CDR1 is SGHRS and CDR2 is YFSETQ in the germline V gene. V gave up 4 bases and J gave up 3 bases, with 16 bases separating them. The CDR3 runs 15 residues. CDR3 nucleotide sequence: TGCGCCAGCAGCGTGGAGGGCAGGGTTGAAGAGACCCAGTACTTC. Translating gives CASSVEGRVEETQYF.

The CDR3 coding sequence is TGCGCCAGCAGCCAAGAAACGTGGCTAGCGGGAACCTACGAGCAGTACTTC. This gives the protein CASSQETWLAGTYEQYF. The chain couples TRBV4-3 to TRBJ2-7; 9 nucleotides align to TRBD2. Germline V gene data show CDR1 as LGHNA and CDR2 as YSLEER. The CDR3 is 17 amino acids. Trimming cost V 0 bases and J 2 bases; bases outside gene matches: 8.

This clonotype was recorded a few times. This chain uses TRBV20-1 with TRBJ1-5; a weak D match, TRBD1 (6 bases). Trimming pared 6 bases from V and 0 bases from J, leaving 24 bases between. The CDR3 sequence is 18 residues long. Germline CDR1 is DFQATT and CDR2 is SNEGSKA (reference sequence). The DNA of the CDR3 is TGCAGTGCCAAAAGGGCGGACAGCCCACCTTATAGCAATCAGCCCCAGCATTTT. It codes for CSAKRADSPPYSNQPQHF.

This clonotype was detected a few times. The chain employs TRBV6-1 and TRBJ1-2, with 12 positions matching TRBD1. Germline loops: CDR1 MNHNS, CDR2 SASEGT. V lost 6 bases, J lost 6 bases, and 5 bases stayed unmatched. The CDR3 sequence is 14 residues long. DNA of the CDR3: TGTGCCAGCAGCAGGGACAGGGGGCCACATGGCTACACCTTC. Its translation is CASSRDRGPHGYTF.

This rearrangement joins TRBV5-1 to TRBJ2-5, with D unclear. Germline CDR1 and CDR2: SGHRS and YFSETQ. V was clipped by 0 bases and J by 1 base, with 7 bases between them. The CDR3 consists of 14 residues. CDR3 loop: CASSLEATQETQYF. Here the CDR3 DNA reads TGCGCCAGCAGCTTGGAGGCAACCCAAGAGACCCAGTACTTC.

CDR3 residues: CASSSDGGAQYF. CDR3 in DNA: TGTGCCAGCAGCTCCGACGGGGGGGCCCAGTACTTC. This chain joins TRBV11-2 and TRBJ2-5; TRBD2 matches 8 bases. This CDR3 contains 12 residues. CDR1 and CDR2 (germline): SGHAT, FQNNGV. V shed 4 bases, J shed 9 bases, and the junction held 4 bases outside the gene matches.

CDR3 nucleotide sequence: TGTGCCAGCAGCCCACCCACTAGCGGTTACAATGAGCAGTTCTTC. It encodes CASSPPTSGYNEQFF. This sequence joins TRBV7-9 and TRBJ2-1, with 8 bases identical to TRBD2. The V and J ends lost 5 bases and 4 bases, in that order; junction bases with no gene match: 7. CDR1 and CDR2 (germline): SEHNR, FQNEAQ (reference sequence). CDR3 size: 15 residues.

This clonotype appeared a few times. V and J are TRBV5-8 and TRBJ2-7; D gene uncertain. V was shortened by 0 bases and J by 6 bases, with 7 bases between the two germline ends. CDR1 and CDR2 (germline): SGHTS, YDEGEE. This CDR3 has 12 residues. The CDR3 region has the DNA TGTGCCAGCAGCTTGGCCCCAACCGAGCAGTACTTC. Protein: CASSLAPTEQYF.

V usage is TRBV19 and J usage is TRBJ1-1; D is unresolved. V was trimmed by 3 bases and J by 5 bases, leaving 10 bases between them. Germline-derived CDR1 and CDR2 are LNHDA and SQIVND (reference sequence). The CDR3 contains 13 residues. CDR3 bases: TGTGCCAGTAGTATCGGTCTGGAAACTGAAGCTTTCTTT. It specifies CASSIGLETEAFF.

V usage is TRBV7-3 and J usage is TRBJ2-3; D might be TRBD1 (5 bases). CDR3 length: 16 residues. The ends were cut back, 3 bases at V and 0 bases at J, with 13 bases in the middle. Germline CDR1 reads SGHTA; CDR2 reads FQGTGA. CDR3 loop: CASSLAGRVSTDTQYF. CDR3 nucleotide sequence: TGTGCCAGCAGCTTGGCTGGCAGGGTTAGCACAGATACGCAGTATTTT.

The V and J genes are TRBV5-6 and TRBJ1-6; possible D gene TRBD1, 6 bases. CDR3 size: 14 residues. CDR1 is SGHDT and CDR2 is YYEEEE in the germline V gene. Trimming pared 1 base from V and 7 bases from J, leaving 9 bases between. DNA of the CDR3: TGTGCCAGCAGCTTGCAGGGGTGGAATTCACCCCTCCACTTT. Protein product: CASSLQGWNSPLHF.

This clonotype was observed a handful of times. V gene TRBV4-3 combines with J gene TRBJ2-5; TRBD1 aligns across 10 bases. The length of the CDR3 is 17 residues. The J segment lost 2 bases and the V segment lost 0 bases, leaving 6 bases of the junction unmatched. Per germline, CDR1 LGHNA and CDR2 YSLEER. For the CDR3, the DNA is TGCGCCAGCAGCCAAGACCTAGGGACAGGGGTACAAGAGACCCAGTACTTC. Translation: CASSQDLGTGVQETQYF.

This sequence joins TRBV7-2 and TRBJ2-3, with D tentatively TRBD2 (7 bases). The ends were cut back, 1 base at V and 2 bases at J, with 13 bases in the middle. Germline V gene lookup returns CDR1 SGHTA and CDR2 FQGNSA. This CDR3 region has 16 residues. The CDR3, as DNA: TGTGCCAGCAGCTTAGGTCGGGGGGCTATCACAGATACGCAGTATTTT. Translated: CASSLGRGAITDTQYF.